A single sample gave rise to the 28 T cell receptor beta chains below, sequenced in a study of early T cells in non-severe SARS-CoV-2 infection. MiXCR was run by TCRdb on the 5' RACE reads, yielding one entry per CDR3 protein. Of 65,000 to 80,000 distinct CDR3 sequences listed, roughly an eighth were seen once; the top ten hold roughly 6%. The sample consisted of whole blood. These receptors originate from an adult who was a healthcare worker with PCR-confirmed SARS-CoV-2 infection or an uninfected control (not recorded which).

This clonotype was detected only a few times. V is TRBV3-1 and J is TRBJ2-2; perhaps TRBD1 as D (6 bases). The CDR3 runs 15 residues. Germline loops: CDR1 LGHDT, CDR2 YNNKEL (reference sequence). Trimming stripped 3 bases from V and 8 bases from J, with 16 bases between. Written as DNA, the CDR3 is TGTGCCAGCAGCCAGCCGGGACACCTATTTGGGGAGCTGTTTTTT. Its translation: CASSQPGHLFGELFF. The full variable domain, its missing parts supplied by reference TRBV3-1 and TRBJ2-2, is DTAVSQTPKYLVTQMGNDKSIKCEQNLGHDTMYWYKQDSKKFLKIMFSYNNKELIINETVPNRFSPKSPDKAHLNLHINSLELGDSAVYFCASSQPGHLFGELFFGEGSRLTVL.

The V gene is TRBV15, the J gene TRBJ2-2; perhaps TRBD1 as D (6 bases). Between the trimmed V and J ends, which lost 0 bases and 3 bases, there was a span of 8 bases. CDR3 length: 15 residues. Germline V lookup: CDR1 LNHNV, CDR2 YYDKDF (reference sequence). CDR3 DNA: TGTGCCACCAGCAGAGATCAGGGGTACACCGGGGAGCTGTTTTTT. As protein: CATSRDQGYTGELFF.

The J gene is TRBJ2-7, the V gene TRBV7-2, with a possible D match to TRBD1 (6 bases). CDR1 and CDR2 (germline): SGHTA, FQGNSA. Trimming shortened V by 5 bases and J by 2 bases, and 25 bases separated the two germline ends. This CDR3 is 18 amino acids long. The CDR3 sequence is CASSLRDTEEGRPYEQYF. CDR3 bases: TGTGCCAGCAGCCTCCGGGACACAGAAGAGGGCAGACCCTACGAGCAGTACTTC.

This chain uses TRBV29-1 with TRBJ1-2; no reliable D call. The length of the CDR3 is 10 residues. Trimming removed 6 bases from V and 8 bases from J, with 10 bases in between. Germline values: CDR1 SQVTM, CDR2 ANQGSEA. CDR3 region: CSVHKNGYTF. The CDR3 coding sequence is TGCAGCGTCCACAAAAACGGCTACACCTTC.

The sample holds a few counts of this clonotype. This sequence joins TRBV9 and TRBJ2-4, with D possibly being TRBD1 or TRBD2 (5 bases each). CDR3 length: 14 residues. Trimming pared 1 base from V and 6 bases from J, leaving 11 bases between. CDR1 is SGDLS and CDR2 is YYNGEE in the germline V gene. The CDR3 is CASSVPSGRNIQYF. CDR3 nucleotides: TGTGCCAGCAGCGTACCATCAGGGAGAAACATTCAGTACTTC.

This clonotype was recorded a few times. The chain recombines TRBV20-1 with TRBJ1-1; the D is unclear. The CDR3 loop spans 15 amino acids. V was clipped by 3 bases and J by 4 bases, with 18 bases between them. Germline V gene lookup returns CDR1 DFQATT and CDR2 SNEGSKA (reference sequence). The CDR3 nucleotides are TGCAGTGCTAGCCTCCATCAGGCGGCGGGCACTGAAGCTTTCTTT. The encoded protein is CSASLHQAAGTEAFF.

The CDR3 bases are TGTGCCAGCAGTTTTGAGGGCCAGACCTACAATGAGCAGTTCTTC. This codes for CASSFEGQTYNEQFF. V gene TRBV11-2 combines with J gene TRBJ2-1, with D tentatively TRBD2 (5 bases). This CDR3 spans 15 amino acids. CDR1 is SGHAT and CDR2 is FQNNGV in the germline V gene. Trimming pared 6 bases from V and 2 bases from J, leaving 14 bases between.

In its sample, this clonotype was seen many times. The chain employs TRBV11-2 and TRBJ1-6; D not certain. Germline values: CDR1 SGHAT, CDR2 FQNNGV. This CDR3 has 13 amino acids. V lost 1 base and J 8 bases, leaving 6 bases between the germline ends. The CDR3 nucleotides are TGTGCCAGCAGCTTAGGTCCCGATTCACCCCTCCACTTT. As protein: CASSLGPDSPLHF.

DNA for the CDR3: TGTGCCAGCAGTTCCCATAGTACAGGGGGCGACGAGCAGTACTTC. Translating it yields CASSSHSTGGDEQYF. V and J are TRBV28 and TRBJ2-7, with 9 bases that match TRBD1. The J segment lost 5 bases and the V segment lost 4 bases, leaving 9 bases of the junction unmatched. Germline values: CDR1 MDHEN, CDR2 SYDVKM. The CDR3 is 15 residues long.

This clonotype has just a few counts. The gene calls are TRBV11-1 and TRBJ1-3; D is unclear. Germline V gene lookup returns CDR1 SGHAT and CDR2 FQDESV (reference sequence). Between the trimmed V and J ends, which lost 0 bases and 0 bases, there was a span of 6 bases. The CDR3 contains 15 residues. DNA of the CDR3: TGTGCCAGCAGCTTAGCGGCGGACTCTGGAAACACCATATATTTT. Residues: CASSLAADSGNTIYF.

The chain carries TRBV5-1 and TRBJ2-3; unclear D gene. Looked up from germline, CDR1 is SGHRS and CDR2 is YFSETQ. V was trimmed by 0 bases and J by 1 base, leaving 9 bases between them. The CDR3 has 15 amino acids. The DNA of the CDR3 is TGCGCCAGCAGCTTGGATATTCCTGGCACAGATACGCAGTATTTT. The encoded protein is CASSLDIPGTDTQYF.

The chain has TRBV7-2 and TRBJ1-3; D gene ambiguous. The CDR3 totals 13 residues. CDR1 and CDR2 from the germline V gene are SGHTA and FQGNSA. Trimming left V 8 bases short and J 4 bases short, with 12 bases between. The DNA for the CDR3 is TGTGCCAGCGGTCTTACCCCCGGAAACACCATATATTTT. It codes for CASGLTPGNTIYF.

In this sample, this clonotype turned up many times. Here the CDR3 DNA reads TGTGCCAGCAGTTCTGACAGGAGCAATCAGCCCCAGCATTTT. Translation gives CASSSDRSNQPQHF. The rearrangement links TRBV6-1 to TRBJ1-5; possible D gene TRBD1, 6 bases. Germline lookup yields CDR1 MNHNS and CDR2 SASEGT. The CDR3 is 14 amino acids. V was cut by 5 bases and J by 1 base, with 9 bases left in between.

This sequence joins TRBV29-1 and TRBJ1-1, with D possibly matching TRBD1 (6 bases). V was trimmed by 4 bases and J by 4 bases, leaving 10 bases between them. This CDR3 comprises 12 residues. Looked up from germline, CDR1 is SQVTM and CDR2 is ANQGSEA. The DNA of the CDR3 is TGCAGCGTTGGCAGGGGAGGCACTGAAGCTTTCTTT. This codes for CSVGRGGTEAFF.

CDR3 DNA sequence: TGTGCCAGCGGGGGACAGGGGGGTAACACCGGGGAGCTGTTTTTT. This gives the protein CASGGQGGNTGELFF. The chain is built from TRBV2 and TRBJ2-2; 11 bases are shared with TRBD1. V shed 8 bases, J shed 2 bases, and the junction held 4 bases outside the gene matches. Germline assignment: CDR1 SNHLY and CDR2 FYNNEI. The CDR3 runs to 15 residues.

In this sample, this clonotype turned up many times. The V gene is TRBV10-3, the J gene TRBJ2-7; D may be TRBD1 (6 bases). This CDR3 contains 18 residues. The V end was cut by 10 bases, the J end by 3 bases, with 31 bases between. CDR1 is ENHRY and CDR2 is SYGVKD in the germline V gene. The CDR3 here is CATALPQGKTGTYYEQYF. The CDR3 DNA reads as TGTGCCACCGCCCTCCCACAGGGCAAAACTGGGACCTACTACGAGCAGTACTTC.

This clonotype was observed at least ten times. The chain has TRBV10-3 and TRBJ1-1, with TRBD1 matching over 8 bases. The ends lost 6 bases at V and 8 bases at J; junction bases unmatched: 5. The CDR3 has 12 residues. Germline assignment: CDR1 ENHRY and CDR2 SYGVKD. The CDR3 reads CAIRGGDREAFF. Here the CDR3 DNA reads TGTGCCATCAGGGGGGGGGACAGGGAAGCTTTCTTT.

The chain recombines TRBV14 with TRBJ1-1; TRBD1 aligns across 7 bases. Germline lookup yields CDR1 SGHDN and CDR2 FVKESK. This CDR3 comprises 15 residues. Germline trimming cut 6 bases from V and 1 base from J; bases unmatched to any gene: 8. This chain's CDR3 is CASRPLTGPNTEAFF. CDR3 coding DNA: TGTGCCAGCAGACCACTGACAGGGCCGAACACTGAAGCTTTCTTT.

There are a few counts of this clonotype. This rearrangement joins TRBV20-1 to TRBJ1-2; no definite D call. V was trimmed by 6 bases and J by 4 bases, leaving 12 bases between them. Germline V gene lookup returns CDR1 DFQATT and CDR2 SNEGSKA (reference sequence). This CDR3 region has 12 residues. The CDR3 DNA follows: TGCAGTGCAGCAGACGGTAGCTATGGCTACACCTTC. This encodes CSAADGSYGYTF.

This clonotype appeared a few times. This CDR3 is CASSRTGAPLGEQYF. In nucleotides, the CDR3 is TGTGCCAGCAGCCGGACAGGGGCACCCCTGGGCGAGCAGTACTTC. V usage is TRBV3-1 and J usage is TRBJ2-7; 9 bases agree with TRBD1. Per the germline V gene, CDR1 is LGHDT and CDR2 is YNNKEL (reference sequence). The ends lost 4 bases at V and 6 bases at J; junction bases unmatched: 10. This CDR3 region has 15 residues.

This clonotype was seen more than once but under ten times. The chain uses TRBV29-1 and TRBJ1-2, with D unresolved. The V and J ends lost 4 bases and 4 bases respectively, with 7 bases between them. Per germline, CDR1 SQVTM and CDR2 ANQGSEA. The CDR3 spans 11 residues. The chain's CDR3 is CSVGPLYGYTF. DNA for the CDR3: TGCAGCGTTGGACCACTCTATGGCTACACCTTC.

The CDR3 nucleotides read TGTGCCAGCAGCCCCCGGACTAGCCTCTTTGAGCAGTTCTTC. As protein: CASSPRTSLFEQFF. V and J are TRBV7-6 and TRBJ2-1; TRBD2 matches at 8 bases. Germline trimming cut 5 bases from V and 9 bases from J; bases unmatched to any gene: 9. Germline-derived CDR1 and CDR2 are SGHVS and FNYEAQ. This CDR3 comprises 14 residues. The whole variable domain, filled in from reference TRBV7-6 and TRBJ2-1, reads GAGVSQSPRYKVTKRGQDVALRCDPISGHVSLYWYRQALGQGPEFLTYFNYEAQQDKSGLPNDRFSAERPEGSISTLTIQRTEQRDSAMYRCASSPRTSLFEQFFGPGTRLTVL.

At least ten counts were recorded for this clonotype. V usage is TRBV2 and J usage is TRBJ1-1; tentatively, D is TRBD1 (6 bases). V was cut by 5 bases and J by 0 bases, with 19 bases left in between. Germline V gives CDR1 SNHLY, CDR2 FYNNEI. This CDR3 region has 17 residues. This CDR3 reads CASSKILPQGMNTEAFF. The DNA for the CDR3 is TGTGCCAGCAGTAAAATACTCCCTCAGGGGATGAACACTGAAGCTTTCTTT.

The chain joins TRBV4-1 to TRBJ1-1, with unresolved D. This CDR3 is 14 amino acids long. V was clipped by 1 base and J by 1 base, with 7 bases between them. Germline V lookup: CDR1 MGHRA, CDR2 YSYEKL. The DNA of the CDR3 is TGCGCCAGCAGCCAAGCGGGGTCGAACACTGAAGCTTTCTTT. As protein: CASSQAGSNTEAFF.

Only a few counts were recorded for this clonotype. The V gene is TRBV7-2, the J gene TRBJ1-1; 8 bases map to TRBD1. The germline gives CDR1 SGHTA, CDR2 FQGNSA. V lost 5 bases to trimming and J lost 6 bases; unmatched junction nucleotides: 8. The CDR3 is 14 residues long. The CDR3 reads CASSPGQGRAEAFF. The CDR3 bases are TGTGCCAGCAGCCCAGGACAGGGACGAGCTGAAGCTTTCTTT.

The rearrangement uses TRBV29-1 and TRBJ2-1; 11 bases fit TRBD1. The germline CDR1 and CDR2 sequences are SQVTM and ANQGSEA. The CDR3 runs to 15 residues. The trim removed 5 bases at V and 5 bases at J, leaving 8 bases unmatched. In DNA form, the CDR3 reads TGCAGCGTTAAAGTCCGGACAGGGGGCAACAATGAGCAGTTCTTC. Translation gives CSVKVRTGGNNEQFF.

There are many counts of this clonotype. The rearrangement links TRBV9 to TRBJ1-2; D ambiguous. The V end was cut by 4 bases, the J end by 4 bases, with 14 bases between. Germline loops: CDR1 SGDLS, CDR2 YYNGEE. This CDR3 has 14 residues. CDR3: CASSTPGLLYGYTF. In DNA form, the CDR3 reads TGTGCCAGCAGCACCCCCGGCTTACTCTATGGCTACACCTTC.

This sequence joins TRBV5-6 and TRBJ2-3, with D hard to call. Trimming removed 3 bases from V and 2 bases from J, with 4 bases in between. The CDR3 length is 12 residues. Germline V gene lookup returns CDR1 SGHDT and CDR2 YYEEEE. DNA for the CDR3: TGTGCCAGCAGCTCCCACACAGATACGCAGTATTTT. It specifies CASSSHTDTQYF.